The clone carrying this T cell receptor (beta chain) occurred many times. Its antigen is as yet unknown. This sample stems from a study of regulatory T cells in long-lasting Graves disease. Turning to the study itself: Antithyroid drug intake by newly diagnosed Graves' patients had lasted under 3 months. Overall study findings and caveats: TCR diversity was lower in persistent Graves' patients (versus newly diagnosed ones). Those with persistent disease had in common more public clonotypes (approximately 2,500) than new patients (roughly 1,000).

This CDR3 contains 15 residues. V lost 6 bases and J lost 2; bases outside the gene matches: 5. CDR1 is SNHLY, CDR2 FYNNEI, per germline. Arm-PCR of CDR3 regions with iRepertoire HTBI primers generated TCR beta libraries. TCRdb itself ran the multiplex PCR reads through MiXCR, one entry per CDR3 protein. The table shows fewer than 650,000 distinct CDR3 sequences, with 16% occurring only once. The time point is: newly diagnosed GD, antithyroid drugs for less than 3 months. PBMC RNA was the source of the TCR library. These data were also reused for a study on T cells in Graves' hyperthyroidism and ophthalmopathy. That paper notes: An initial round of RT-PCR targeting the TCR CDR3 relied on the HTBI primer set.

The sequencing here drew on peripheral blood mononuclear cells (PBMCs), taken at new diagnosis, from a patient treated with antithyroid drugs. This chain links TRBV2 with TRBJ2-3; 10 nucleotides agree with TRBD2. The origin of this receptor is a woman younger than 45 with Graves disease. The CDR3 sequence: CASRTLAGATDTQYF. The DNA of the CDR3 is TGTGCCAGCAGAACCCTAGCGGGAGCCACAGATACGCAGTATTTT.